Listed here are 10 T cell receptor beta chains from one sample, sequenced in a study of T cell repertoires in ileal Crohn's disease. Here immunoSEQ multiplex PCR was the method, and the copy in TCRdb shows in-frame clones only, minus some. The table has under 9,000 clones, approximately 82% seen once; the top ten hold roughly 7.5%. Sequencing used ileal tissue. The receptor set was obtained from an adult with Crohn's disease.

The chain has TRBV9 and TRBJ2-7; a possible D gene is TRBD1 (5 bases). V shed 0 bases and J shed 2 bases, with 9 bases lying between them. CDR1 and CDR2 (germline): SGDLS, YYNGEE. This CDR3 comprises 14 residues. CDR3: CASSVGQNTYEQYF. CDR3 coding DNA: TGTGCCAGCAGCGTAGGACAGAACACCTACGAGCAGTACTTC.

This chain links TRBV5-5 with TRBJ2-7; 10 nucleotides line up with TRBD2. The CDR3 loop spans 15 amino acids. Trimming at V came to 7 bases and at J to 6 bases, leaving 13 bases not matched to a gene. In germline, CDR1 is SGHKS, CDR2 YYEKEE (reference sequence). CDR3: CASGRPSGSFPEQYF. CDR3 in DNA: TGTGCCAGCGGCCGCCCTAGCGGGAGTTTCCCCGAGCAGTACTTC. The variable domain in full, with the rest retrieved from reference TRBV5-5 and TRBJ2-7, is DAGVTQSPTHLIKTRGQQVTLRCSPISGHKSVSWYQQVLGQGPQFIFQYYEKEERGRGNFPDRFSARQFPNYSSELNVNALLLGDSALYLCASGRPSGSFPEQYFGPGTRLTVT.

The chain uses TRBV5-1 and TRBJ1-6, with TRBD1 identical over 7 bases. The V and J ends lost 0 bases and 9 bases, in that order; junction bases with no gene match: 3. Germline CDR1 SGHRS, CDR2 YFSETQ. The CDR3 contains 14 residues. The CDR3 bases are TGCGCCAGCAGCTTGGGAGACAGGGCTTCACCCCTCCACTTT. The encoded protein is CASSLGDRASPLHF. The entire variable domain, with the rest obtained from reference TRBV5-1 and TRBJ1-6, is as follows: KAGVTQTPRYLIKTRGQQVTLSCSPISGHRSVSWYQQTPGQGLQFLFEYFSETQRNKGNFPGRFSGRQFSNSRSEMNVSTLELGDSALYLCASSLGDRASPLHFGNGTRLTVT.

This clone was found once. The chain combines TRBV5-1 with TRBJ2-2, with D uncertain. Trimming removed 0 bases from V and 6 bases from J, with 6 bases in between. Germline V lookup: CDR1 SGHRS, CDR2 YFSETQ. This CDR3 is 13 amino acids long. CDR3 protein: CASSLAVAGELFF. For the CDR3, the DNA is TGCGCCAGCAGCTTGGCAGTCGCCGGGGAGCTGTTTTTT.

The genes are TRBV5-5 and TRBJ2-1; 9 positions agree with TRBD2. This CDR3 comprises 16 residues. Germline CDR1 and CDR2: SGHKS and YYEKEE (reference sequence). Trimming at V came to 0 bases and at J to 3 bases, leaving 4 bases not matched to a gene. The CDR3 loop is CASSLGSGRYYNEQFF. In DNA form, the CDR3 reads TGTGCCAGCAGCTTGGGGAGCGGGAGGTACTACAATGAGCAGTTCTTC.

The V call is TRBV5-1, the J call TRBJ2-1; the D is unclear. With 5 bases removed from V and 2 bases from J, the gap between germline ends came to 8 bases. Germline V lookup: CDR1 SGHRS, CDR2 YFSETQ. The CDR3 sequence is 13 residues long. The CDR3 nucleotides are TGCGCCAGCAGGGTTAGCACCTACAATGAGCAGTTCTTC. Translated, it gives CASRVSTYNEQFF.

This clone was recorded a few times. The chain has TRBV7-9 and TRBJ1-3; tentative D call: TRBD1 (5 bases). This CDR3 spans 14 amino acids. Trimming stripped 9 bases from V and 3 bases from J, with 15 bases between. Germline assignment: CDR1 SEHNR and CDR2 FQNEAQ (reference sequence). CDR3 in amino acids: CASRLGTHGNTIYF. CDR3 bases: TGTGCCAGTAGACTAGGGACGCATGGAAACACCATATATTTT.

CDR3 protein: CASSGDRRTGELFF. DNA for the CDR3: TGTGCCAGCAGTGGGGACAGAAGAACCGGGGAGCTGTTTTTT. The chain recombines TRBV25-1 with TRBJ2-2; 7 bases map to TRBD1. This CDR3 is built from 14 residues. The V gene's germline CDR1 is MGHDK and CDR2 SYGVNS. Trimming at V came to 4 bases and at J to 5 bases, leaving 4 bases not matched to a gene.

This chain uses TRBV19 with TRBJ1-1; TRBD1 might be the D (5 bases). This CDR3 spans 13 amino acids. Germline V lookup: CDR1 LNHDA, CDR2 SQIVND (reference sequence). V lost 4 bases, J lost 1 base, and 7 bases lay in between. The CDR3 nucleotides are TGTGCCAGTAGTACAGGGCGGAACACTGAAGCTTTCTTT. Its translation: CASSTGRNTEAFF. The full variable domain, completed using reference TRBV19 and TRBJ1-1, is DGGITQSPKYLFRKEGQNVTLSCEQNLNHDAMYWYRQDPGQGLRLIYYSQIVNDFQKGDIAEGYSVSREKKESFPLTVTSAQKNPTAFYLCASSTGRNTEAFFGQGTRLTVV.

This rearrangement joins TRBV29-1 to TRBJ2-5; possible D gene TRBD1, 5 bases. The CDR3 consists of 14 residues. The germline V gene encodes CDR1 SQVTM and CDR2 ANQGSEA. Trimming stripped 3 bases from V and 1 base from J, with 12 bases between. The CDR3 DNA sequence: TGCAGCGTTGAGGTTGGGGCGAGCCAAGAGACCCAGTACTTC. Translating gives CSVEVGASQETQYF.